A single sample is the source of the 23 T cell receptor beta chains below, sequenced in a study of T cells in Graves' hyperthyroidism and ophthalmopathy. RNA transcripts yielded amplified TCR beta CDR3 regions. Using the HTBI primer set, a first-round RT-PCR was run on the TCR CDR3. One entry per CDR3 protein, called by TCRdb with MiXCR from the multiplex PCR reads. The table records approximately 590,000 distinct CDR3 sequences, roughly 14% of them present only once. Input material: blood. These receptors were collected from a woman aged 25 to 39 with Graves' hyperthyroidism.

This clonotype was observed many times. The V and J genes are TRBV3-1 and TRBJ2-2; perhaps D is TRBD1 or TRBD2 (5 bases each). The V and J ends lost 5 bases and 4 bases respectively, with 23 bases between them. CDR1 LGHDT and CDR2 YNNKEL come from the germline V gene (reference sequence). The CDR3 sequence is 18 residues long. The CDR3 protein is CASSAIRGRIGSTGELFF. DNA of the CDR3: TGTGCCAGCAGCGCTATCCGGGGACGCATAGGGAGCACCGGGGAGCTGTTTTTT.

This clonotype has at least ten counts. The rearrangement joins TRBV11-2 to TRBJ2-1, with 11 nucleotides matching TRBD2. The CDR3 runs to 16 residues. V was pared by 5 bases and J by 2 bases, with 5 bases of the junction left unmatched. In germline, CDR1 is SGHAT, CDR2 FQNNGV. The CDR3 nucleotides read TGTGCCAGCAGCCCAACTAGCGGGAGTACCTACAATGAGCAGTTCTTC. This codes for CASSPTSGSTYNEQFF. The entire variable domain, with the rest obtained from reference TRBV11-2 and TRBJ2-1, is as follows: EAGVAQSPRYKIIEKRQSVAFWCNPISGHATLYWYQQILGQGPKLLIQFQNNGVVDDSQLPKDRFSAERLKGVDSTLKIQPAKLEDSAVYLCASSPTSGSTYNEQFFGPGTRLTVL.

The table lists this clonotype with a few counts. A much larger clone differs by one base, so this may be a read error. The J gene is TRBJ1-1, the V gene TRBV4-2; D unresolved. The germline V gene has CDR1 LGHNA and CDR2 YNFKEQ. This CDR3 has 13 amino acids. CDR3 DNA: TGTGCCAGCGGCCAATCCTTCAACACTGAAGCTTTCTTT. This encodes CASGQSFNTEAFF.

This chain's CDR3 is CASSQEPTSGANVLTF. Here the CDR3 DNA reads TGTGCCAGCAGCCAAGAACCGACCTCTGGGGCCAACGTCCTGACTTTC. The rearrangement links TRBV3-1 to TRBJ2-6; the D is unclear. Between the trimmed V and J ends, which lost 0 bases and 0 bases, there was a span of 6 bases. Germline CDR1 LGHDT, CDR2 YNNKEL (reference sequence). This CDR3 region has 16 residues. Drawing the rest from reference TRBV3-1 and TRBJ2-6, the complete variable domain is DTAVSQTPKYLVTQMGNDKSIKCEQNLGHDTMYWYKQDSKKFLKIMFSYNNKELIINETVPNRFSPKSPDKAHLNLHINSLELGDSAVYFCASSQEPTSGANVLTFGAGSRLTVL.

This clonotype was counted between two and nine times. V usage is TRBV19 and J usage is TRBJ2-2; D is unresolved. This CDR3 contains 13 residues. CDR1 is LNHDA and CDR2 is SQIVND in the germline V gene (reference sequence). The V end lost 7 bases, the J end lost 6 bases, and 12 bases lay between the germline ends. CDR3 coding DNA: TGTGCCAGTACCCAAGTCCGGGCCGGGGAGCTGTTTTTT. It yields the protein CASTQVRAGELFF.

This clonotype appeared a few times. V and J are TRBV3-1 and TRBJ2-5; D is undetermined. This CDR3 has 13 amino acids. CDR1 and CDR2 from the germline V gene are LGHDT and YNNKEL (reference sequence). The V end was cut by 0 bases, the J end by 7 bases, with 9 bases between. CDR3: CASSQEVVGTQYF. The CDR3 coding sequence is TGTGCCAGCAGCCAAGAGGTAGTGGGGACCCAGTACTTC.

The rearrangement joins TRBV9 to TRBJ1-4; TRBD1 aligns across 10 bases. CDR3 length equals 17 residues. In germline, CDR1 is SGDLS, CDR2 YYNGEE. J lost 4 bases, V lost 4 bases, and 10 bases had no gene match. The CDR3 region is CASSPRTGGSLNEKLFF. The CDR3, as DNA: TGTGCCAGCAGCCCCCGGACAGGGGGATCCCTTAATGAAAAACTGTTTTTT.

For this clonotype: This may be a read error, as it is one base from a much larger clone. The chain has TRBV12-3 or TRBV12-4 and TRBJ2-7, with 8 bases lining up with TRBD2. CDR3 length equals 13 residues. The V and J ends lost 3 bases and 6 bases, in that order; junction bases with no gene match: 4. The CDR3 DNA is TGTGCCAGCAGTTTCGGACTAGCTGGCGAGCAGTACTTC. Encoded protein: CASSFGLAGEQYF.

In this sample, this clonotype turned up many times. This chain uses TRBV11-2 with TRBJ2-7, with a tentative D call TRBD2 (5 bases). Trimming stripped 3 bases from V and 2 bases from J, with 8 bases between. The CDR3 runs to 13 residues. Germline V gene lookup returns CDR1 SGHAT and CDR2 FQNNGV. CDR3 coding DNA: TGTGCCAGCAGCTTCGGGGTTGCCTACGAGCAGTACTTC. Its protein product is CASSFGVAYEQYF. The complete variable domain, with remaining parts taken from reference TRBV11-2 and TRBJ2-7, reads EAGVAQSPRYKIIEKRQSVAFWCNPISGHATLYWYQQILGQGPKLLIQFQNNGVVDDSQLPKDRFSAERLKGVDSTLKIQPAKLEDSAVYLCASSFGVAYEQYFGPGTRLTVT.

The rearrangement joins TRBV19 to TRBJ2-1; 16 bases align to TRBD2. Germline V lookup: CDR1 LNHDA, CDR2 SQIVND (reference sequence). The CDR3 has 17 residues. Trimming cost V 10 bases and J 2 bases; bases outside gene matches: 8. CDR3 region: CATQPGLAGGPYNEQFF. CDR3 DNA sequence: TGTGCCACTCAACCGGGACTAGCGGGAGGGCCCTACAATGAGCAGTTCTTC.

This clonotype was recorded at least ten times. This chain connects TRBV12-3 or TRBV12-4 to TRBJ2-1; D possibly corresponds to TRBD2 (5 bases). Trimming removed 3 bases at V and 5 bases at J, with 11 bases between. The CDR3 totals 14 residues. The CDR3 coding sequence is TGTGCCAGCAGTTTCCTCAGCGGAAACAATGAGCAGTTCTTC. It translates to CASSFLSGNNEQFF.

This clonotype was counted many times. The genes are TRBV20-1 and TRBJ2-1; 9 nucleotides line up with TRBD2. Germline V gene lookup returns CDR1 DFQATT and CDR2 SNEGSKA (reference sequence). V shed 5 bases, J shed 2 bases, and the junction held 7 bases outside the gene matches. This CDR3 comprises 15 residues. This CDR3 is CSAVLAGGPYNEQFF. In nucleotides, the CDR3 is TGCAGTGCTGTCCTGGCGGGAGGGCCCTACAATGAGCAGTTCTTC.

This clonotype was observed a handful of times. This rearrangement joins TRBV11-3 to TRBJ1-6; maybe TRBD1 (5 bases). Germline V gene data show CDR1 as SGHNT and CDR2 as YENEEA. CDR3 length: 19 residues. V lost 0 bases, J lost 2 bases, and 17 bases lay in between. CDR3 amino acids: CASSLDDQGQSPYNSPLHF. The CDR3 region has the DNA TGTGCCAGCAGCTTAGATGACCAGGGTCAGTCACCCTATAATTCACCCCTCCACTTT.

This clonotype was observed at least ten times. The chain recombines TRBV6-2 or TRBV6-3 with TRBJ2-5, with 12 bases that match TRBD2. CDR1 and CDR2 from the germline V gene are MNHEY and SVGEGT. The CDR3 has 17 residues. Trimming at V came to 2 bases and at J to 2 bases, leaving 6 bases not matched to a gene. The CDR3 protein is CASSYRLAGDGQETQYF. Written as DNA, the CDR3 is TGTGCCAGCAGTTACCGACTAGCGGGAGATGGACAAGAGACCCAGTACTTC.

CDR3 protein: CASITLAGRPILAYNEQFF. In DNA form, the CDR3 reads TGTGCCAGCATCACCTTAGCGGGACGTCCCATTCTTGCCTACAATGAGCAGTTCTTC. V gene TRBV6-2 or TRBV6-3 combines with J gene TRBJ2-1, with 8 bases identical to TRBD2. After removal of 7 bases from V and 2 bases from J, the junction contained 19 bases not matched to a gene. This CDR3 comprises 19 residues. Per the germline V gene, CDR1 is MNHEY and CDR2 is SVGEGT.

The chain recombines TRBV18 with TRBJ2-7; 7 bases map to TRBD1. Germline V gives CDR1 KGHSH, CDR2 LQKENI. The CDR3 loop spans 17 amino acids. The junction had 11 bases not matched to a gene; V was cut back by 0 bases and J by 3 bases. The chain's CDR3 is CASSPPLGTVGDYEQYF. The CDR3 DNA sequence: TGTGCCAGCTCACCACCTCTCGGGACAGTAGGGGACTACGAGCAGTACTTC.

This clonotype has ten or more counts. The chain combines TRBV20-1 with TRBJ2-1, with D possibly matching TRBD2 (6 bases). The V end lost 5 bases, the J end lost 5 bases, and 16 bases lay between the germline ends. Germline loops: CDR1 DFQATT, CDR2 SNEGSKA (reference sequence). The CDR3 is made up of 14 amino acids. The CDR3 region is CSAEPGVAHNEQFF. The CDR3 DNA is TGCAGTGCTGAACCGGGGGTCGCACACAATGAGCAGTTCTTC.

At least ten counts were recorded for this clonotype. V and J are TRBV3-1 and TRBJ2-5; the D is unclear. From germline, CDR1 is LGHDT and CDR2 YNNKEL (reference sequence). V was pared by 4 bases and J by 4 bases, with 10 bases between. This CDR3 contains 13 residues. This CDR3 reads CASSPNRLETQYF. In DNA form, the CDR3 reads TGTGCCAGCAGCCCAAACCGGTTAGAGACCCAGTACTTC.

This clonotype showed up just a few times. The chain combines TRBV24-1 with TRBJ2-1, with 15 bases that match TRBD2. Germline loops: CDR1 KGHDR, CDR2 SFDVKD. The CDR3 contains 15 residues. The J segment lost 14 bases and the V segment lost 11 bases, leaving 15 bases of the junction unmatched. The CDR3 loop reads CAIGTSGRMREPEFF. CDR3 sequence (DNA): TGTGCCATAGGGACTAGCGGGAGGATGCGAGAGCCCGAGTTCTTC.

There are many counts of this clonotype. V and J are TRBV7-2 and TRBJ1-5; D is unclear. CDR1 and CDR2 (germline): SGHTA, FQGNSA. Between the trimmed V and J ends, which lost 5 bases and 0 bases, there was a span of 8 bases. The CDR3 length is 14 residues. The CDR3 DNA follows: TGTGCCAGCAGCACCCTGGGTAGCAATCAGCCCCAGCATTTT. Translating gives CASSTLGSNQPQHF.

This clonotype was seen repeatedly, ten times or more. The rearrangement links TRBV6-1 to TRBJ1-4, with 9 nucleotides matching TRBD1. Germline V gives CDR1 MNHNS, CDR2 SASEGT. The V segment lost 4 bases and the J segment 0 bases; nucleotides outside the gene matches: 6. CDR3 length equals 17 residues. CDR3 nucleotide sequence: TGTGCCAGCAGTGGAGACAGGGGGAGAGCAACTAATGAAAAACTGTTTTTT. Amino acid sequence: CASSGDRGRATNEKLFF.

This chain uses TRBV7-2 with TRBJ2-7, with 8 positions matching TRBD2. Trimming at V came to 3 bases and at J to 4 bases, leaving 8 bases not matched to a gene. The CDR3 has 15 residues. Germline CDR1 reads SGHTA; CDR2 reads FQGNSA. This CDR3 is CASSLDMREDYEQYF. The CDR3 coding sequence is TGTGCCAGCAGCTTGGATATGCGGGAGGATTACGAGCAGTACTTC.

The chain is built from TRBV29-1 and TRBJ2-1; TRBD2 agrees at 10 bases. The CDR3 covers 14 residues. The ends lost 6 bases at V and 8 bases at J; junction bases unmatched: 10. The V gene's germline CDR1 is SQVTM and CDR2 ANQGSEA. CDR3 in amino acids: CSVRASGRGDEQFF. The CDR3 bases are TGCAGCGTGCGGGCCAGCGGGAGGGGCGATGAGCAGTTCTTC.